The T cell receptor (beta chain) described here comes from a study of T cell changes during pregnancy in multiple sclerosis. This clone was seen only once. Sequencing used immunoSEQ multiplex PCR; TCRdb keeps in-frame clones, though not all of them. In the table there are 55,000 to 75,000 clones, 91% of which are singletons. This clonotype was obtained from a female donor in good health, enrolled as a control in a pregnancy study. The sequencing used peripheral blood, collected after pregnancy.

The CDR3 is CASSQLSGTSGGQETQYF. For the CDR3, the DNA is TGCGCCAGCAGCCAACTCTCCGGGACTAGCGGGGGTCAAGAGACCCAGTACTTC. The chain carries TRBV4-3 and TRBJ2-5; 14 nucleotides agree with TRBD2. Germline V CDR1 and CDR2: LGHNA, YSLEER. The CDR3 covers 18 residues. Germline trimming cut 2 bases from V and 2 bases from J; bases unmatched to any gene: 7.